The 11 T cell receptor beta chains given below trace back to one sample, sequenced in a study of blood T cell repertoires in COVID-19. The assay was immunoSEQ multiplex PCR, and TCRdb's table has in-frame clones only and misses some. The sample lists roughly 14,000 clones; around nine tenths were seen once. What was sequenced was peripheral blood. Receptors were obtained from a human donor with active COVID-19. The donor label of this sample is uncertain.

This chain uses TRBV11-3 with TRBJ2-1; 7 bases are a match to TRBD1. Trimming at V came to 3 bases and at J to 4 bases, leaving 3 bases not matched to a gene. Germline CDR1 and CDR2: SGHNT and YENEEA. This CDR3 comprises 14 residues. CDR3 in amino acids: CASSFRDRYNEQFF. In nucleotides, the CDR3 is TGTGCCAGCAGCTTTCGGGACAGATACAATGAGCAGTTCTTC.

The CDR3 loop reads CASSWGGAGTLAAYTF. The CDR3 nucleotides read TGCGCCAGCAGCTGGGGGGGGGCCGGGACACTCGCGGCCTACACCTTC. The chain links TRBV5-1 to TRBJ1-2, with D possibly TRBD1 on 6 matching bases. V lost 3 bases and J lost 10, with 25 bases in between. Germline CDR1 and CDR2: SGHRS and YFSETQ. The CDR3 length is 16 residues.

The chain carries TRBV5-1 and TRBJ2-7; 8 bases align to TRBD2. Germline V gives CDR1 SGHRS, CDR2 YFSETQ. The V and J ends lost 0 bases and 6 bases, in that order; junction bases with no gene match: 5. This CDR3 has 14 amino acids. The CDR3 sequence: CASSLDPGGREQYF. In DNA form, the CDR3 reads TGCGCCAGCAGCTTGGATCCGGGGGGGCGCGAGCAGTACTTC.

V and J are TRBV2 and TRBJ2-7; 12 nucleotides align to TRBD1. The trim removed 7 bases at V and 6 bases at J, leaving 1 base unmatched. Germline V CDR1 and CDR2: SNHLY, FYNNEI. CDR3 length: 12 residues. The DNA of the CDR3 is TGTGCCAGCAAGGGACAGGGGGCCGAGCAGTACTTC. Translation gives CASKGQGAEQYF.

This chain joins TRBV4-1 and TRBJ1-6; no definite D call. The CDR3 extends over 14 amino acids. Germline V gene data show CDR1 as MGHRA and CDR2 as YSYEKL. The germline V and J ends were trimmed by 0 bases and 15 bases, with 15 bases remaining between them. Here the CDR3 reads CASSQDRTIPHLHF. DNA of the CDR3: TGCGCCAGCAGCCAAGATCGAACAATCCCCCACCTCCACTTT.

J is TRBJ2-3 and V is TRBV28; 8 bases agree with TRBD2. This CDR3 is built from 16 residues. The trim removed 4 bases at V and 3 bases at J, leaving 9 bases unmatched. Per the germline V gene, CDR1 is MDHEN and CDR2 is SYDVKM. CDR3 amino acids: CASSSQPGLGTDTQYF. The CDR3 DNA follows: TGTGCCAGCAGTTCCCAACCGGGACTAGGAACAGATACGCAGTATTTT.

This chain joins TRBV29-1 and TRBJ2-6; D ambiguous. The CDR3 is made up of 15 amino acids. V lost 0 bases to trimming and J lost 0 bases, with 6 bases between them. From germline, CDR1 is SQVTM and CDR2 ANQGSEA. Here the CDR3 DNA reads TGCAGCGTTGAAGATCAGAACTCTGGGGCCAACGTCCTGACTTTC. Amino acids: CSVEDQNSGANVLTF.

This rearrangement joins TRBV6-2 or TRBV6-3 to TRBJ2-2; possibly TRBD2 for D (6 bases). Deletions cut 4 bases from V and 3 bases from J, with 9 bases between. Germline V gene lookup returns CDR1 MNHEY and CDR2 SVGEGT. The CDR3 covers 14 residues. The CDR3 DNA is TGTGCCAGCAGTTGGTCTAGCGACACCGGGGAGCTGTTTTTT. It specifies CASSWSSDTGELFF.

The chain employs TRBV7-2 and TRBJ2-4, with TRBD2 matching 7 bases. The junction had 1 base not matched to a gene; V was cut back by 5 bases and J by 0 bases. Germline CDR1 is SGHTA and CDR2 is FQGNSA. The CDR3 covers 14 residues. CDR3 protein: CASSAGVAKNIQYF. CDR3 nucleotide sequence: TGTGCCAGCAGCGCGGGAGTAGCCAAAAACATTCAGTACTTC.

The chain is built from TRBV10-2 and TRBJ1-2; D is unresolved. The V gene lost 2 bases and the J gene lost 1 base, with 5 bases spanning the gap. CDR1 is WSHSY and CDR2 is SAAADI in the germline V gene. The length of the CDR3 is 13 residues. CDR3 amino acids: CASSERGNYGYTF. In DNA, the CDR3 is TGCGCCAGCAGTGAGCGGGGTAACTATGGCTACACCTTC.

The genes are TRBV7-2 and TRBJ1-6; 12 nucleotides agree with TRBD1. This CDR3 has 16 amino acids. CDR1 is SGHTA and CDR2 is FQGNSA in the germline V gene. Losses at the gene ends were 6 bases for V and 7 bases for J; bases not matched to a gene: 7. CDR3 sequence: CASSLWGTGGNSPLHF. Written as DNA, the CDR3 is TGTGCCAGCAGTCTTTGGGGGACAGGGGGCAATTCACCCCTCCACTTT.